This record concerns one T cell receptor beta chain sequence. The clone's antigen remains unknown. No base-level quality is on record; no much larger clone is a single base apart. This specimen's time point label, interpreted: baseline pretreatment blood. The label giving this sample's treatment or condition can be read as: 15 Gy SBRT to primary tumor, nephrectomy 4 weeks later. To follow tumor-enriched clonotypes, serial peripheral blood was collected from radiation-treated patients at baseline and at 2 weeks and 4 weeks after SBRT. All patients had renal cell carcinoma with clear cell pathology. Genomic DNA for TCR sequencing was prepared using the QIAamp DNA Blood Mini Kit (Qiagen). The analyses included only samples that passed all quality control checks. The immunoSEQ kit was used, according to the manufacturer's recommendations, to generate TCR beta libraries from genomic DNA. To prepare the libraries, a first multiplex PCR with proprietary primers was run, followed by a second PCR that added unique barcodes, and a bead cleanup was done after each round. A positive control reaction and a negative control reaction, both provided in the kit, were run with every batch of samples. The final libraries were assessed on an Agilent 4200 TapeStation D1000 ScreenTape, pooled by volume, and quantified by qPCR. Sequencing ran on an Illumina NextSeq500 with a MidOutput 150-cycle cartridge, using 156 Read1 and 15 Index1 cycles with kit custom primers. The pooled library was loaded at roughly 1 pM with a 20% PhiX control spike-in. In the original analysis: The vendor-processed data were analyzed in R, and a clonotype was defined as all T cells that share the same CDR3 nucleotide sequence. For clone abundance analyses, frequencies were normalized to the 10,000 most abundant clones per sample. Public T cell clones, which averaged fewer than five per sample, were removed prior to analysis. An abundance difference of at least 32-fold between compartments was the criterion for calling clonotypes tumor-enriched or baseline blood-enriched. A beta-binomial differential abundance model was used to identify clonotypes that expanded or contracted between blood time points. The Baroni-Urbani and Buser coefficient was used to measure tumor-blood repertoire similarity, and groups were compared with two-tailed Wilcoxon tests in R. Here the immuneACCESS table is served through TCRdb, limited to in-frame sequences with V and J called. Missing clones are a known gap in these copies; in checked studies unresolved V genes cover under half, and the rest lacks a known reason. That table gives V, J and clone size, and the DNA gave D and trimming. The sample contains 140,000 to 150,000 clones, about nine tenths of them found a single time. The ten largest make up 3.5% to 5% of the sample.

This sample is part of a study of radiation and T cells in renal cell carcinoma (dated by TCRdb to the early 2020s). Concerning the study at large: Samples came from a clinical trial, in which primary renal cell carcinomas received 15 Gy stereotactic body radiation therapy followed by nephrectomy 4 weeks later. Across all 50 or so samples, under 5 million unique CDR3 nucleotide sequences, encoding 2,658,974 unique CDR3 amino acid sequences, were identified. A total of fewer than 55 samples underwent TCR beta sequencing, made up of 25 or so tumors and about 27 peripheral blood samples.

The CDR3 runs 14 amino acids, cysteine and phenylalanine included. This entry keeps only the CDR3 DNA: 42 bases, framed from base 1. A distance of 8 bases separates the germline ends of V and J, which lose 2 bases and 1 base respectively. For CDR1 and CDR2, the germline V gene lists SGHTA and FQGNSA. On the study overall, not on this receptor specifically: Because pretreatment tumor biopsies were not available, the baseline intratumoral presence of clonotypes could not be determined. Changes in the blood repertoire were not tracked past 4 weeks after treatment. Effects of radiation dose or scheduling on the TCR repertoire could not be addressed with the single-armed trial design. In blood, the top tumor clonotypes increased between baseline and 2 weeks post-radiation and then shrank by 4 weeks, which suggests that tumor-resident clones expanded only transiently.

The V and J segments used are TRBV7-2 and TRBJ1-2, with the D gene too uncertain to name. This sequence originates from a woman between 65 and 79 years old with renal cell carcinoma. Material: blood, obtained from a patient whose treatment included radiotherapy and nephrectomy. The CDR3 region has the sequence CASSLSPSNYGYTF. The DNA sequence is given as TGTGCCAGCAGCTTATCACCGAGTAACTATGGCTACACCTTC. Supplemented by the reference TRBV7-2 and TRBJ1-2 proteins around the CDR3, the complete variable domain is GAGVSQSPSNKVTEKGKDVELRCDPISGHTALYWYRQSLGQGLEFLIYFQGNSAPDKSGLPSDRFSAERTGGSVSTLTIQRTQQEDSAVYLCASSLSPSNYGYTFGSGTRLTVV.